These 2 T cell receptor beta chains came from one sample sequenced in a study of T cells in Graves' hyperthyroidism and ophthalmopathy (dated by TCRdb to between 2018 and 2021). Libraries were built with multiplex PCR. The reads were generated on an Illumina HiSeq 2000. Amplification of TCR beta CDR3 regions was carried out from RNA transcripts. A first-round RT-PCR of the TCR CDR3 used the HTBI primer set with the Qiagen OneStep RT-PCR kit. In TCRdb, the public reads were trimmed at Q25 with fastp and aligned with MiXCR, with productive beta chains retained. Rows are combined by CDR3 protein, so each entry shows the most common genes and DNA. Recorded for this sample are 600,000 to 700,000 distinct CDR3 sequences; approximately 15% of them occurred a single time. Of the sample, 4.3% is held by the ten largest clones. Sequencing was done on a sample of blood. Every receptor here comes from a woman between 40 and 55 years old with Graves' ophthalmopathy.

This clonotype was seen at least ten times. The chain joins TRBV20-1 to TRBJ2-3; D possibly corresponds to TRBD2 (5 bases). CDR3 length equals 12 residues. Germline assignment: CDR1 DFQATT and CDR2 SNEGSKA (reference sequence). CDR3 in amino acids: CKTGSISDTQYF. The CDR3 bases are TGCAAGACGGGATCAATTTCAGATACGCAGTATTTT.

This clonotype was counted only a few times. The chain links TRBV6-1 to TRBJ1-1; the D gene is possibly TRBD1 (6 bases). Trimming pared 6 bases from V and 0 bases from J, leaving 14 bases between. The CDR3 length is 15 residues. CDR1 is MNHNS and CDR2 is SASEGT in the germline V gene. CDR3 in amino acids: CASRILDRMNTEAFF. The CDR3 DNA is TGTGCCAGCAGGATCCTTGACAGGATGAACACTGAAGCTTTCTTT.